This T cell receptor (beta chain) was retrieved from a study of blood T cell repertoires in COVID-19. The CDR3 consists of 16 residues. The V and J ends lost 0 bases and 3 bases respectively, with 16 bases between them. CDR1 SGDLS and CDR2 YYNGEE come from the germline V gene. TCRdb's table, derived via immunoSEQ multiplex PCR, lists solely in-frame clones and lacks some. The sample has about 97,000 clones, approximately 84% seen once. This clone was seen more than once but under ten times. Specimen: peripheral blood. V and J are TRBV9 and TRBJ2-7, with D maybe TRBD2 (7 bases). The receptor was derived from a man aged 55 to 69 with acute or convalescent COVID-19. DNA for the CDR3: TGTGCCAGCAGCGTAGGCCCCCAGAGGGGGGGCTACGAGCAGTACTTC. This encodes CASSVGPQRGGYEQYF.